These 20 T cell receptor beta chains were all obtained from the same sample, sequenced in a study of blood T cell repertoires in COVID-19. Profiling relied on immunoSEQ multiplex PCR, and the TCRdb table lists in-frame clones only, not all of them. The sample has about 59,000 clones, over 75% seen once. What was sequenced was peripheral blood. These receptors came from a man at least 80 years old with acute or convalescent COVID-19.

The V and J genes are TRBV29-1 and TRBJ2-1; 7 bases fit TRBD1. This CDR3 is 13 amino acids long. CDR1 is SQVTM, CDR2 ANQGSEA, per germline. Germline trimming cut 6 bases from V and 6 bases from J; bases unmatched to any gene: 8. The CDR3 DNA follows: TGCAGCGTCACGGGACAGACCAGCAATGAGCAGTTCTTC. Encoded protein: CSVTGQTSNEQFF.

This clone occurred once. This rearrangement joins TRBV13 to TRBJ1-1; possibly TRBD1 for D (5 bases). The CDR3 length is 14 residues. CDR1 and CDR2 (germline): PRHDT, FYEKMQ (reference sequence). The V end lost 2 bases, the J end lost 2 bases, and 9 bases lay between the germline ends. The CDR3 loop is CASSLRGKNTEAFF. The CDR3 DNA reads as TGTGCCAGCAGCTTACGGGGGAAAAACACTGAAGCTTTCTTT. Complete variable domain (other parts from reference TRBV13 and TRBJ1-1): AAGVIQSPRHLIKEKRETATLKCYPIPRHDTVYWYQQGPGQDPQFLISFYEKMQSDKGSIPDRFSAQQFSDYHSELNMSSLELGDSALYFCASSLRGKNTEAFFGQGTRLTVV.

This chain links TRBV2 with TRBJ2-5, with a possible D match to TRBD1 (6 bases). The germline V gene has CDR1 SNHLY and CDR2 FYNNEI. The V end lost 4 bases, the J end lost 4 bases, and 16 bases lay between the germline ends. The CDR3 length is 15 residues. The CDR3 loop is CASSGVGVGGETQYF. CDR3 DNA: TGTGCCAGCAGTGGAGTGGGGGTAGGGGGAGAGACCCAGTACTTC.

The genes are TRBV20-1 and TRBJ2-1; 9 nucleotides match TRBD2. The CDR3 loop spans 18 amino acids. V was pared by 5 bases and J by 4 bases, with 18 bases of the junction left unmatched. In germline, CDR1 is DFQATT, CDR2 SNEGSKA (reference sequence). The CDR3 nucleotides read TGCAGTGCTCGTGATGGCGGGGGGGCAGATGGGGCTTACAATGAGCAGTTCTTC. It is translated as CSARDGGGADGAYNEQFF.

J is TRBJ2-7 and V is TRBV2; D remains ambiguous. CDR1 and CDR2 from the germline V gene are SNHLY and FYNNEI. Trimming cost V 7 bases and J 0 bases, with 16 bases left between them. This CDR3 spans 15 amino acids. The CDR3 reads CASTLVVGTSYEQYF. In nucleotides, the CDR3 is TGTGCCAGCACCCTAGTCGTCGGAACCTCCTACGAGCAGTACTTC.

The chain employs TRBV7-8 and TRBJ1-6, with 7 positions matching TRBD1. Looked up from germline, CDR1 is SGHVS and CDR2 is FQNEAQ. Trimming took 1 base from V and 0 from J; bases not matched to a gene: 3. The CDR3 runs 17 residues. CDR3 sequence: CASSLETGSSYNSPLHF. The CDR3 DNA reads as TGTGCCAGCAGCTTAGAGACAGGGAGCTCCTATAATTCACCCCTCCACTTT.

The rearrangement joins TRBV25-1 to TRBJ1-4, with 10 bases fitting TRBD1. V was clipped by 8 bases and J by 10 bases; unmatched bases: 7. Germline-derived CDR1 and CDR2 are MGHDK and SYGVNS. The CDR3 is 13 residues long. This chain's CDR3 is CASSGQGEGKLFF. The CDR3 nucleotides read TGTGCCAGCTCAGGACAGGGGGAAGGAAAACTGTTTTTT.

CDR3 loop: CASSSGLAGAQETQYF. The CDR3 nucleotides read TGCGCCAGCAGCTCCGGACTAGCGGGAGCCCAAGAGACCCAGTACTTC. The rearrangement joins TRBV5-1 to TRBJ2-5, with 13 bases that match TRBD2. The germline CDR1 and CDR2 sequences are SGHRS and YFSETQ. With 3 bases clipped from V and 1 base from J, the junction kept 3 bases outside the gene matches. The CDR3 length is 16 residues.

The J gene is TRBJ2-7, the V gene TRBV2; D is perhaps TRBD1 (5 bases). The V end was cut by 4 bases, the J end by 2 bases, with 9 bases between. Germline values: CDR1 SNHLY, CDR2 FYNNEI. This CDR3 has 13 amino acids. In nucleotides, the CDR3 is TGTGCCAGCAGTGTCAGACAGACCTACGAGCAGTACTTC. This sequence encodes CASSVRQTYEQYF.

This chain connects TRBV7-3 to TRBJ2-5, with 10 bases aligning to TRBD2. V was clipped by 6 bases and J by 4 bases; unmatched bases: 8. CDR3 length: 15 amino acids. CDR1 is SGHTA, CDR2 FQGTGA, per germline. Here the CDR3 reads CASSLSGGAGETQYF. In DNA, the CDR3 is TGTGCCAGCAGTCTCAGCGGGGGGGCCGGAGAGACCCAGTACTTC.

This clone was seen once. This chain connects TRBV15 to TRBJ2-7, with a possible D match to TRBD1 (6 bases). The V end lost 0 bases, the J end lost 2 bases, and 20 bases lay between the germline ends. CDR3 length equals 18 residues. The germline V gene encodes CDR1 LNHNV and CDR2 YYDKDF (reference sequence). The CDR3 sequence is CATSRDNQGYSTPYEQYF. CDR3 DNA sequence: TGTGCCACCAGCAGAGATAATCAGGGGTATTCAACCCCCTACGAGCAGTACTTC. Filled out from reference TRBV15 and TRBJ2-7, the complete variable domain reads DAMVIQNPRYQVTQFGKPVTLSCSQTLNHNVMYWYQQKSSQAPKLLFHYYDKDFNNEADTPDNFQSRRPNTSFCFLDIRSPGLGDTAMYLCATSRDNQGYSTPYEQYFGPGTRLTVT.

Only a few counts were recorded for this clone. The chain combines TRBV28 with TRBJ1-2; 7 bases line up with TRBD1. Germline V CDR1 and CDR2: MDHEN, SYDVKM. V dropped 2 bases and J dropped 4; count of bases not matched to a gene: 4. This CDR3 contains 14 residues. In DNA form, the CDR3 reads TGTGCCAGCAGTTTAGGACAGGTTATCTATGGCTACACCTTC. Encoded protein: CASSLGQVIYGYTF.

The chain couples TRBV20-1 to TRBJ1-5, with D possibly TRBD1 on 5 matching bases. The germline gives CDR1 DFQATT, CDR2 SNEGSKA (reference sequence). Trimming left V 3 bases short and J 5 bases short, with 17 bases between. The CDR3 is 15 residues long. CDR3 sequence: CSASGGGTRDQPQHF. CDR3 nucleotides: TGCAGTGCTAGTGGCGGAGGGACCCGGGATCAGCCCCAGCATTTT.

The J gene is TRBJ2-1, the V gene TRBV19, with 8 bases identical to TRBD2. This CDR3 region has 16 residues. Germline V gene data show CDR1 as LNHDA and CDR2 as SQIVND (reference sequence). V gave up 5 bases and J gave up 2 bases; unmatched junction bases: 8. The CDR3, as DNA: TGTGCCAGTAGTCTCACCCCAGCGGGGGCCTACAATGAGCAGTTCTTC. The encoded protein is CASSLTPAGAYNEQFF.

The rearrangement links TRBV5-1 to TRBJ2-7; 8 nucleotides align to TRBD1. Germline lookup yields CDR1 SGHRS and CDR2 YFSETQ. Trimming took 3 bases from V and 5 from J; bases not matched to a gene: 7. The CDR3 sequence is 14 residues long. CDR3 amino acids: CASSSGQGLDEQYF. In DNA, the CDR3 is TGCGCCAGCAGCTCCGGACAGGGCTTAGACGAGCAGTACTTC.

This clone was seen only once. CDR3 residues: CASSPRTRGPYNEQFF. In DNA form, the CDR3 reads TGTGCCAGCAGCCCCCGCACGCGGGGGCCCTACAATGAGCAGTTCTTC. This chain connects TRBV7-8 to TRBJ2-1, with D possibly being TRBD2 (7 bases). The germline V gene encodes CDR1 SGHVS and CDR2 FQNEAQ. The CDR3 extends over 16 amino acids. V gave up 5 bases and J gave up 2 bases, with 16 bases separating them. The complete variable domain, with remaining parts taken from reference TRBV7-8 and TRBJ2-1, reads GAGVSQSPRYKVAKRGQDVALRCDPISGHVSLFWYQQALGQGPEFLTYFQNEAQLDKSGLPSDRFFAERPEGSVSTLKIQRTQQEDSAVYLCASSPRTRGPYNEQFFGPGTRLTVL.

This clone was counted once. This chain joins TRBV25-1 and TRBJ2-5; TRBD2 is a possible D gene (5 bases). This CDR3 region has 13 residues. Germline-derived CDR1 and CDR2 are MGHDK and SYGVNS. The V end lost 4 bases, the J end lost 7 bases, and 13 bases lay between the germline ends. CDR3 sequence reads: CASSGSPRGTQYF. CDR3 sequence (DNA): TGTGCCAGCAGTGGGAGTCCCCGGGGGACCCAGTACTTC.

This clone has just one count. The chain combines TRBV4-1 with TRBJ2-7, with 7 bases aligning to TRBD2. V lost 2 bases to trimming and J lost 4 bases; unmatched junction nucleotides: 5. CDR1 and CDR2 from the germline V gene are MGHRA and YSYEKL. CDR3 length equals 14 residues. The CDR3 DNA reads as TGCGCCAGCAGCCAAAGCGGCGGGGGTTACGAGCAGTACTTC. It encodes CASSQSGGGYEQYF.

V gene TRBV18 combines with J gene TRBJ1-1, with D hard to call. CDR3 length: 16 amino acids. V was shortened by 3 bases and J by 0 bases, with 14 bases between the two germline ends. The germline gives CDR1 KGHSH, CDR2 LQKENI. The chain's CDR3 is CASSPAEILMNTEAFF. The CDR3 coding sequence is TGTGCCAGCTCACCGGCGGAAATACTGATGAACACTGAAGCTTTCTTT.

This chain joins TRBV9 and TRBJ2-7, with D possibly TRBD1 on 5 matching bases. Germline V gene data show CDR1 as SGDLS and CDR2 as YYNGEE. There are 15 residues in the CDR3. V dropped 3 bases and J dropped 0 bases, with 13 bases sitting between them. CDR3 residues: CASSASDRFSYEQYF. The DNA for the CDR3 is TGTGCCAGCAGCGCGAGCGACAGATTCTCCTACGAGCAGTACTTC.